This T cell receptor beta chain is from a study of cytomegalovirus exposure and HLA in healthy donors (dated by TCRdb to the late 2010s). Concerning the study at large: An earlier analysis of 587 of the donors reported about 250 Gb of sequence data and some 100 million unique TCR beta sequences from 150 million to 200 million T cells. Among some 400 genotyped donors of the cohort, an average of approximately 240,000 unique TCR beta nucleotide sequences was sequenced per donor, of which 15% to 20% were non-productive. To predict cytomegalovirus infection status, the study combined high-throughput TCR immunosequencing, statistical association of individual TCRs with disease status, and machine learning. Besides the first cohort of 500 to 700 subjects, a separate validation cohort made up of 120 different subjects was used. In the later analysis, no new phenotypic data were used to find candidate immune exposures; instead, reliance was placed on TCR beta sequences and their occurrence across donors. Both class I and class II loci were covered by HLA typing, at four-digit resolution. To decide whether each TCR beta V gene segment behaved as functional or pseudogenic, an earlier analysis of approximately 600 of the donors relied on high-throughput TCR beta sequencing. The study aimed to test whether cataloging public T cell receptors could reveal signatures of past pathogen exposure. Because of strong linkage in the cohort, five DR-DQ haplotypes were treated as single units for association and clustering. A later genetic analysis used genome-wide SNP genotypes for about three fifths of the 666 donors, treating that subset as a discovery cohort. The number of typed donors differed by locus: about 620-640 for A, B, C, DRB1 and DQB1; about 520 for DQA1; 600 to 610 for DPA1; and around 470 for DPB1. The study profiled the T cell repertoires of about 640 subjects by immunosequencing and related them to cytomegalovirus serostatus. A later analysis re-examined previously published TCR beta repertoires from 500 to 700 donors and added high-resolution HLA genotyping to investigate patterns of TCR occurrence. The genetic ancestry cluster associated with self-reported Caucasian donors included roughly 84% of the approximately 400 genotyped donors. Alongside the repertoire data, information on donor age, sex, ethnicity and CMV serostatus was compiled. An early release covering roughly 640 HLA-typed donors comprised about 310 gigabases of sequencing data and around 80 million unique TCR sequences. All discovery cohort repertoires had been generated on a single sequencing platform. Summary of the overall study and its limitations: A further reported finding was that TCR beta sequences accurately predicted the HLA-A and HLA-B alleles for most subjects in the first cohort. In vitro tests confirmed that a few of the cytomegalovirus-associated TCR beta chains recognize cytomegalovirus antigens. The sequencing pipeline was judged likely to have produced a cluster of highly shared sequence variants as a technical artifact. The 87-base-pair reads could not distinguish some IMGT-functional V segments, including TRBV6-2 and TRBV6-3, so those segments were excluded. Several of the top co-occurrence clusters appeared to be linked to parvovirus B19, influenza, CMV and Epstein-Barr virus, according to a later analysis. Broadly in line with IMGT annotations, most TCR beta V segments showed up in productive rearrangements about 87% or about 30% of the time in an earlier analysis of several hundred of the donors. Because some donors lacked HLA typing at each locus, the association tests relied only on the typed subset. Across donors, most TCR sequences were observed very rarely, whereas some public TCRs were present in many individuals. CMV serostatus was the only immune exposure information available for the cohort. Strong co-occurrence of HLA alleles, especially DR and DQ, made assigning TCR associations to individual alleles difficult. In a later analysis, HLA-associated TCR beta chains showed more clonal expansion and lower generation probabilities than non-associated chains that were equally common. The classifier was reported to diagnose cytomegalovirus status with high specificity and sensitivity in both the original cohort and the validation cohort. The authors suggested that the approach could potentially be extended to other disease states and immunological phenotypes. Because counts were too low, seventeen rarely observed V segments, including chromosome 9 orphons, were excluded from the earlier analysis of several hundred of the donors. A later genetic analysis reported fewer N-insertions in productive TCRs among donors in an Asian-associated ancestry cluster than the roughly 700-donor mean. Roughly uniform sequencing depth across donors was assumed in presence/absence analyses, although this assumption may not hold. In this cohort, only TCR beta chains were sequenced, and detectable features were limited by the absence of alpha or paired-chain data. Correlated functional status among segregating V segments might reflect linkage disequilibrium, but an unknown experimental factor could not be ruled out. According to a later analysis, TCR association rates differed among HLA loci, with DRB1 alleles showing the most associated TCRs and HLA-C alleles showing the fewest. According to a later analysis, most CMV-associated TCR beta chains appeared to be HLA-restricted, and the HLA associations seemed to be driven largely by CMV exposure. At a false discovery rate of 0.05, a later analysis linked 16,951 TCR beta sequences to specific HLA alleles. A total of 164 TCR beta chains were listed by the study as associated with cytomegalovirus. V-gene and J-gene trimming of TCR beta chains was associated with a missense DCLRE1C variant in a later genetic analysis, and the association was replicated in an independent cohort.

V is reduced by 8 bases and J by 0 bases, leaving a spacing of 14 bases between them. CDR1 and CDR2, looked up from the germline V gene, are SGHVS and FQNEAQ. Its CDR3 holds 15 amino acids, cysteine through phenylalanine. Only CDR3 DNA remains: 45 bases, in frame from the first base. The cohort consisted of fewer than 700 healthy bone marrow donors. Cohort members were all nominally healthy when sampled, although unrecorded immune exposures were likely present. The donor tested CMV seronegative, placing the donor among the roughly 350 seronegative members of the cohort. A peripheral blood sample was collected from each donor, and TCR beta sequencing was performed on peripheral blood mononuclear cells. Genomic DNA was extracted from the blood cell samples with the Qiagen DNeasy Blood Extraction Kit. Comments on this clone: The antigen it binds to is not known. Base qualities were left out, and no much larger clone turns up one base away.

The library was made by the immunoSEQ multiplex PCR assay. The multiplex PCR relied on a mix of 60 forward primers for TCR Vbeta segments and 13 reverse primers for TCR Jbeta segments. The CDR3 region of rearranged TCR beta genes was amplified from genomic DNA by a multiplex PCR assay. The Illumina HiSeq System was used to sequence the amplified TCR beta libraries as 87-base-pair reads. Regarding the original processing steps: A later analysis counted 75 million to 100 million unique TCR beta chains across the 670 or so repertoires, and around 9.9 million of these chains were shared by at least two donors. A nearest-neighbor algorithm error-corrected the raw reads and collapsed the reads into unique sequences, merging closely related sequences to remove PCR and sequencing errors. Alignment of CDR3 sequences to IMGT reference sequences was used to assign V, D and J gene segments. For a sequence to be retained, at least a six-nucleotide match to both a V gene segment and a J gene segment was required. Rearrangements were called productive when the CDR3 lacked stop codons and stayed in frame with V and J; all others were non-productive. CDR3 was defined by IMGT convention, running from the second conserved V-encoded cysteine to the conserved J-encoded phenylalanine. Sequences without an unambiguous match to a single V gene segment were excluded from the earlier analysis of several hundred of the donors. In an earlier analysis of some 590 of the donors, a V segment was called functional when productive rearrangements were above 56.7%, and segregating when the standard deviation between donors exceeded 5%. To diagnose cytomegalovirus status from the catalog of TCR beta chain sequences, a statistical classification framework was built. In a later analysis, TCR nucleotide sequences were compared against IMGT/GENE-DB human TR gene sequences so that V and J genes could be assigned. In a later analysis, CDR3 sequences and most-parsimonious VDJ recombination scenarios were assigned using the TCRdist pipeline. A later analysis defined each TCR beta chain by its CDR3 amino acid sequence plus V-gene family, and excluded reads lacking a unique V-gene family. In a later analysis, a few hundred highly shared, low-generation-probability nucleotide sequences were removed to address suspected cross-contamination and a sequencing artifact. For each public chain, a later analysis derived a clonal expansion index from normalized ranks of inferred template counts within each repertoire. A later analysis computed generation probabilities with a VDJ recombination model fitted to out-of-frame rearrangements, and checked the results against IGoR. In a later analysis, TCR-TCR, TCR-HLA and TCR-CMV co-occurrence was scored with hypergeometric tests, and a repertoire-size bias correction was applied to TCR pairs. In a later analysis, false discovery rates were estimated by permuting HLA or CMV assignments 20 times. In a later analysis, co-occurring TCRs were grouped with DBSCAN, and TCRdist sequence similarity was added when clustering was performed within HLA-allele-positive subsets. For co-occurrence clustering, repertoires with fewer than 30,000 or more than 120,000 public chains were excluded, along with five repertoires with anomalous nucleotide sharing. As stored in TCRdb, this immuneACCESS dataset retains in-frame rearrangements with V and J assigned. A fraction of the clones does not appear; measured against another copy, unresolved V genes explain less than half of the discrepancy, and the remainder lacks a known reason. That table furnishes V, J and clone size, whereas the DNA furnished D and trimming. The table for this sample lists 110,000 to 150,000 clones; 75% to 80% of them were counted only once. The biggest ten clones account for about 1.7% of the sample.

The sequence was collected from a woman in her 30s in good health and CMV-seronegative. Recombination linked TRBV7-8 to TRBJ1-3; the D gene remains uncertain. The sequenced material came from PBMCs. The CDR3 protein is CASGPRRNSGNTIYF. The DNA reads TGTGCCAGCGGGCCAAGAAGGAACTCTGGAAACACCATATATTTT. With the rest looked up from the reference TRBV7-8 and TRBJ1-3 genes rather than sequenced, the full variable domain is GAGVSQSPRYKVAKRGQDVALRCDPISGHVSLFWYQQALGQGPEFLTYFQNEAQLDKSGLPSDRFFAERPEGSVSTLKIQRTQQEDSAVYLCASGPRRNSGNTIYFGEGSWLTVV.